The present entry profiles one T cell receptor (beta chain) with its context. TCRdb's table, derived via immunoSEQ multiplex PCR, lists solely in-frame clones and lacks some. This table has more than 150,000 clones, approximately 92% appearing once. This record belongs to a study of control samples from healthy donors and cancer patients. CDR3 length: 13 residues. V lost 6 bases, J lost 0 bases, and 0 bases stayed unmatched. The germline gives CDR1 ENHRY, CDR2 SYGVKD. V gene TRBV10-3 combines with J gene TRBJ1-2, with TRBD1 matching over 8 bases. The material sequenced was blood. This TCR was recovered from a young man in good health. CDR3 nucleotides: TGTGCCATCAGACAGGGGGCTAACTATGGCTACACCTTC. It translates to CAIRQGANYGYTF.